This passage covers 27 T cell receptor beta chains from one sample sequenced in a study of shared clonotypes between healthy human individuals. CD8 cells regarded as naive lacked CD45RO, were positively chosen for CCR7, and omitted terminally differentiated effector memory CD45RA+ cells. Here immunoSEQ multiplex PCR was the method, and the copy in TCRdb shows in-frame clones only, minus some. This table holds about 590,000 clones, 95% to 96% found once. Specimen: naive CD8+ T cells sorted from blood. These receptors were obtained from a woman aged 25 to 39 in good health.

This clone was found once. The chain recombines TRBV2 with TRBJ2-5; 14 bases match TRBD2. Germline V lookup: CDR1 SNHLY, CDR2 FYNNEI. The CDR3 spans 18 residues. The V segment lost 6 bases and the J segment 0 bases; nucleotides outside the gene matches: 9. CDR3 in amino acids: CASRFPGLAGVYQETQYF. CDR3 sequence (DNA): TGTGCCAGCAGGTTCCCGGGACTAGCGGGAGTATACCAAGAGACCCAGTACTTC.

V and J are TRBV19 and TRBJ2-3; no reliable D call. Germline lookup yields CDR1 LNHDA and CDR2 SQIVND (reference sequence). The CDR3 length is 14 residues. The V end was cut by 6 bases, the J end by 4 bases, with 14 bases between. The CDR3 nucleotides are TGTGCCAGTAGCCCGGCCGGTAGGCCAGATACGCAGTATTTT. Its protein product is CASSPAGRPDTQYF.

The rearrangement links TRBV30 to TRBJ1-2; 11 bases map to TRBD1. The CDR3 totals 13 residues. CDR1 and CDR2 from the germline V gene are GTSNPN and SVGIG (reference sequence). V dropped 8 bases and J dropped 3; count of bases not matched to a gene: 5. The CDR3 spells CAGGTGGYYGYTF. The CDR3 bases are TGTGCCGGGGGGACAGGGGGATACTATGGCTACACCTTC.

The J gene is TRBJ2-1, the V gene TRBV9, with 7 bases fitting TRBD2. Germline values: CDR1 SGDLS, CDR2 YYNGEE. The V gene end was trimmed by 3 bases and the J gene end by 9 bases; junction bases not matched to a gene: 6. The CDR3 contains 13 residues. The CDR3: CASSGGGYGEQFF. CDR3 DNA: TGTGCCAGCAGCGGCGGGGGTTATGGTGAGCAGTTCTTC.

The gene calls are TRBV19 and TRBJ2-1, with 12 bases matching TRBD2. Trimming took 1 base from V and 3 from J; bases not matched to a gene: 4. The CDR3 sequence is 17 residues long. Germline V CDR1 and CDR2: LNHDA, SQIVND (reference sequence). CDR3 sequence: CASSIALAGGVYNEQFF. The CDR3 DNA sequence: TGTGCCAGTAGTATAGCTCTAGCGGGAGGGGTCTACAATGAGCAGTTCTTC.

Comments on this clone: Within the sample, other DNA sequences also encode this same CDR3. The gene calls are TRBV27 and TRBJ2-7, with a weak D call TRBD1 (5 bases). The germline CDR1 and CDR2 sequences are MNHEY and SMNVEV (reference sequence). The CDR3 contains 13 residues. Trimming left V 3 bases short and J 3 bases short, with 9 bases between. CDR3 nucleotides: TGTGCCAGCAGTTTCGGGCAGGGCTACGAGCAGTACTTC. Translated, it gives CASSFGQGYEQYF.

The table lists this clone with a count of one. CDR3 nucleotide sequence: TGTGCCAGCAGATCTAGGGGTTCGTACACCATATATTTT. Translating it yields CASRSRGSYTIYF. V usage is TRBV27 and J usage is TRBJ1-3, with D possibly matching TRBD1 (5 bases). CDR1 MNHEY and CDR2 SMNVEV come from the germline V gene (reference sequence). The CDR3 extends over 13 amino acids. Trimming shortened V by 6 bases and J by 8 bases, and 14 bases separated the two germline ends.

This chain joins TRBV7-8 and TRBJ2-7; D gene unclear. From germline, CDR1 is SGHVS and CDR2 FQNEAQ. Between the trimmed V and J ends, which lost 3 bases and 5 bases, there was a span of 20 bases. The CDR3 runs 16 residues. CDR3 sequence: CASSFKIGRSRHEQYF. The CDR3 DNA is TGTGCCAGCAGCTTTAAAATCGGACGTTCGCGGCACGAGCAGTACTTC.

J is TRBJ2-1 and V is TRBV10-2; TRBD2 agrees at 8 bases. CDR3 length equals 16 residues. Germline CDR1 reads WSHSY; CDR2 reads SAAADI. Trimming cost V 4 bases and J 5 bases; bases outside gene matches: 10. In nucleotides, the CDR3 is TGCGCCAGCAGTGGGACCGGACTAGCAAAAAACAATGAGCAGTTCTTC. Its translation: CASSGTGLAKNNEQFF.

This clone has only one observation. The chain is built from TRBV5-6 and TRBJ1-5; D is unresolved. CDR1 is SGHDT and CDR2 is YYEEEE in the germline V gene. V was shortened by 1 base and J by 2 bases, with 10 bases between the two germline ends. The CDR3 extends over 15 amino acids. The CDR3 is CASSLCRGRNQPQHF. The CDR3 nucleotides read TGTGCCAGCAGCTTGTGCAGAGGACGCAATCAGCCCCAGCATTTT.

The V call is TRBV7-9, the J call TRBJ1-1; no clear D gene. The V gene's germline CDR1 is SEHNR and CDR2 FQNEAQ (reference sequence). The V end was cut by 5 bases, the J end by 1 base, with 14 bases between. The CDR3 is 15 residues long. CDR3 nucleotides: TGTGCCAGCAGCGCACCTGGGCGGAAGAACACTGAAGCTTTCTTT. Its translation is CASSAPGRKNTEAFF.

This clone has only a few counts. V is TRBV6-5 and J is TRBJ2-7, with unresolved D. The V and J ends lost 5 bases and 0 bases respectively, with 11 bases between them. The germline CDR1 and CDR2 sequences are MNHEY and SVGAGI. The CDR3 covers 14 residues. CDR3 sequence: CASSVGSYSYEQYF. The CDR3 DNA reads TGTGCCAGCAGTGTGGGTAGTTACTCCTACGAGCAGTACTTC.

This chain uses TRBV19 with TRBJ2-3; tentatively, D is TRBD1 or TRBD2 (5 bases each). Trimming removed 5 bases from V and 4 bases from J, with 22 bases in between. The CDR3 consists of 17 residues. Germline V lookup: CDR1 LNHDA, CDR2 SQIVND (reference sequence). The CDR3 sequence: CASSLMSGPPAPDTQYF. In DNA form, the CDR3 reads TGTGCCAGTAGTCTGATGTCGGGGCCACCTGCGCCAGATACGCAGTATTTT.

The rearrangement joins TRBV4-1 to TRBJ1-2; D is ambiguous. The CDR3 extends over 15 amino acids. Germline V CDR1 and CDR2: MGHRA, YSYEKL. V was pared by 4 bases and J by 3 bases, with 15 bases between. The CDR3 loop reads CASSLSDALDYGYTF. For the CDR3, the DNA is TGCGCCAGCAGCCTCTCGGACGCCCTCGACTATGGCTACACCTTC.

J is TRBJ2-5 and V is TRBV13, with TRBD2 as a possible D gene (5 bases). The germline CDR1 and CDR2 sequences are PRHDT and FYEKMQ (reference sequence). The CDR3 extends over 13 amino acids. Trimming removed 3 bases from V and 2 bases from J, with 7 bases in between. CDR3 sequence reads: CASSFRGQETQYF. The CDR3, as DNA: TGTGCCAGCAGCTTTCGAGGGCAAGAGACCCAGTACTTC.

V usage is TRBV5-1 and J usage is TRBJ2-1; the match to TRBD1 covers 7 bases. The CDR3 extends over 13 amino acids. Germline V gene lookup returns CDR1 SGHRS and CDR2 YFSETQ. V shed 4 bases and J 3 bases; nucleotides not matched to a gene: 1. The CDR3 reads CASSPGGYNEQFF. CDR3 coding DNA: TGCGCCAGCAGCCCAGGGGGCTACAATGAGCAGTTCTTC.

In DNA form, the CDR3 reads TGTGCCAGCAGCGAGACTAGCGGGAGGACGTACGAGCAGTACTTC. This codes for CASSETSGRTYEQYF. The chain employs TRBV2 and TRBJ2-7; 13 bases fit TRBD2. Germline trimming cut 6 bases from V and 4 bases from J; bases unmatched to any gene: 6. The CDR3 length is 15 residues. The germline V gene encodes CDR1 SNHLY and CDR2 FYNNEI.

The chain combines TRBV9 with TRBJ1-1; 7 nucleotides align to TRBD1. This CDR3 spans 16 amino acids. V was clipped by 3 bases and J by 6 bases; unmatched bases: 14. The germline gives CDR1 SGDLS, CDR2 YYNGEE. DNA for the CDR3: TGTGCCAGCAGCGCAGAGGGAAACAGGGGAGACTCTGAAGCTTTCTTT. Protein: CASSAEGNRGDSEAFF.

The CDR3 DNA sequence: TGTGCCAGCAGTCTCAGGACAGGGGGCTACTACGAGCAGTACTTC. Its protein is CASSLRTGGYYEQYF. The gene calls are TRBV27 and TRBJ2-7; 11 bases are a match to TRBD1. CDR1 MNHEY and CDR2 SMNVEV come from the germline V gene (reference sequence). The CDR3 runs to 15 residues. With V trimmed by 5 bases and J by 3 bases, 6 bases remained unmatched.

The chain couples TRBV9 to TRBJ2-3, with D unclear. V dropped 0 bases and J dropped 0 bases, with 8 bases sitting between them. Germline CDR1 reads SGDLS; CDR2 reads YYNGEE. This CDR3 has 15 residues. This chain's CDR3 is CASSVEPISTDTQYF. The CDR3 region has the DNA TGTGCCAGCAGCGTAGAGCCAATTAGCACAGATACGCAGTATTTT.

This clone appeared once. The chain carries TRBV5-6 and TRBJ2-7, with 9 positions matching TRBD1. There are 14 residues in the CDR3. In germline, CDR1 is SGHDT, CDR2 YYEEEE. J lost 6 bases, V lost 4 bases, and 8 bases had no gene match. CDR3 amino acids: CASSEGTGSGEQYF. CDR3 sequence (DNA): TGTGCCAGCAGCGAGGGGACAGGGTCGGGCGAGCAGTACTTC.

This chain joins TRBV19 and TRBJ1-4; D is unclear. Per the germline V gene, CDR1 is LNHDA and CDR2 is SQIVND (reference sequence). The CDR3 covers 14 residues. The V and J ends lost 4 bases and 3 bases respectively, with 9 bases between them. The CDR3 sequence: CASSSTASNEKLFF. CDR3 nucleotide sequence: TGTGCCAGTAGTAGCACGGCCTCTAATGAAAAACTGTTTTTT.

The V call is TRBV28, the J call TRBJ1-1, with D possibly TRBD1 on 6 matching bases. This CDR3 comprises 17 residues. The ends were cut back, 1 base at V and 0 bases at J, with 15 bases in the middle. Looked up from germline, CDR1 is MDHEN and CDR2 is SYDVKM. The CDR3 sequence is CASSLYSYRALNTEAFF. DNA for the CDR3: TGTGCCAGCAGTTTATACTCTTACAGGGCCTTGAACACTGAAGCTTTCTTT.

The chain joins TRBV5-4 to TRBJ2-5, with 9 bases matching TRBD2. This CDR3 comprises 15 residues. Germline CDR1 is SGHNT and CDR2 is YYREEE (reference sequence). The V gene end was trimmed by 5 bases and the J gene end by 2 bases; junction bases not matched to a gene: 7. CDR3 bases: TGTGCCAGCAGAGTCCTAGCGGGACCACAAGAGACCCAGTACTTC. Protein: CASRVLAGPQETQYF. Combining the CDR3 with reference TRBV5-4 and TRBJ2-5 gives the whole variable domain ETGVTQSPTHLIKTRGQQVTLRCSSQSGHNTVSWYQQALGQGPQFIFQYYREEENGRGNFPPRFSGLQFPNYSSELNVNALELDDSALYLCASRVLAGPQETQYFGPGTRLLVL.

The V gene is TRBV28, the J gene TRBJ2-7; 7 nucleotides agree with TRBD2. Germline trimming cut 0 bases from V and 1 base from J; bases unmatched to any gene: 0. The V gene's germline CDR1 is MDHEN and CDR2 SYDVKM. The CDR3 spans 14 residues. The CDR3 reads CASSLWRGSYEQYF. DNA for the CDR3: TGTGCCAGCAGTTTATGGCGGGGGTCCTACGAGCAGTACTTC.

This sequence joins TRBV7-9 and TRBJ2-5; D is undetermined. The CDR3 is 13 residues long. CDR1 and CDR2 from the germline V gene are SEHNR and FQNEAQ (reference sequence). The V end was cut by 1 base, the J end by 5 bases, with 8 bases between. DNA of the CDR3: TGTGCCAGCAGCTTAGAAGGGATTGAGACCCAGTACTTC. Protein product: CASSLEGIETQYF.

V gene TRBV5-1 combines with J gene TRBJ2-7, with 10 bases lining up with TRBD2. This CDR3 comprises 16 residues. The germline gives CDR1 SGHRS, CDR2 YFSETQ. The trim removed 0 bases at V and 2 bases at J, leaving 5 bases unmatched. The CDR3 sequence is CASSLAPSGSPYEQYF. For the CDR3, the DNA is TGCGCCAGCAGCTTGGCCCCTAGCGGGAGCCCCTACGAGCAGTACTTC.